A single sample gave rise to the 13 T cell receptor beta chains below, sequenced in a study of T-cell memory formation after mild COVID-19. TCRdb passed the 5' RACE reads through MiXCR, listing each CDR3 protein once. The data hold 250,000 to 350,000 distinct CDR3 sequences, with roughly an eighth observed a single time. Sequencing input: PBMCs or a T cell subset sorted from them (not recorded which). These receptors all come from a man younger than 30 who had mild COVID-19 (a few samples of this study predate the infection). Cell type and time point are not known.

This clonotype was seen a few times. This rearrangement joins TRBV27 to TRBJ1-1; D not certain. Trimming pared 1 base from V and 3 bases from J, leaving 12 bases between. The CDR3 contains 15 residues. CDR1 MNHEY and CDR2 SMNVEV come from the germline V gene (reference sequence). The DNA of the CDR3 is TGTGCCAGCAGTTTATATTTTCGGGCGGACACTGAAGCTTTCTTT. Amino acids: CASSLYFRADTEAFF.

This clonotype was seen repeatedly, ten times or more. The chain couples TRBV20-1 to TRBJ2-5; D uncertain. CDR1 DFQATT and CDR2 SNEGSKA come from the germline V gene (reference sequence). This CDR3 has 15 residues. V was clipped by 2 bases and J by 0 bases, with 13 bases between them. CDR3 DNA: TGCAGTGCTAGACCCGGGTCAGGCCACCAAGAGACCCAGTACTTC. Translated: CSARPGSGHQETQYF.

This clonotype was picked up a small number of times. The gene calls are TRBV7-9 and TRBJ1-1; D is possibly TRBD1 (5 bases). This CDR3 is built from 13 residues. The V gene lost 7 bases and the J gene lost 7 bases, with 16 bases spanning the gap. Germline V gene lookup returns CDR1 SEHNR and CDR2 FQNEAQ (reference sequence). The CDR3 reads CASNRGGDREAFF. CDR3 nucleotide sequence: TGTGCCAGCAACCGTGGGGGAGATCGTGAAGCTTTCTTT. The entire variable domain, with the rest obtained from reference TRBV7-9 and TRBJ1-1, is as follows: DTGVSQNPRHKITKRGQNVTFRCDPISEHNRLYWYRQTLGQGPEFLTYFQNEAQLEKSRLLSDRFSAERPKGSFSTLEIQRTEQGDSAMYLCASNRGGDREAFFGQGTRLTVV.

At least ten counts were recorded for this clonotype. The chain carries TRBV5-1 and TRBJ1-5; D remains ambiguous. This CDR3 has 15 amino acids. Germline CDR1 SGHRS, CDR2 YFSETQ. V lost 0 bases and J lost 0, with 7 bases in between. CDR3 sequence: CASSLAGDSNQPQHF. The DNA of the CDR3 is TGCGCCAGCAGCTTGGCAGGAGATAGCAATCAGCCCCAGCATTTT.

This clonotype was observed a few times. The chain combines TRBV4-3 with TRBJ1-3; possible D gene TRBD1, 5 bases. V was clipped by 4 bases and J by 8 bases, with 21 bases between them. This CDR3 is 16 amino acids long. Germline V gene data show CDR1 as LGHNA and CDR2 as YSLEER. CDR3 coding DNA: TGCGCCAGCAGCCGCCCCGCGGCCAGGGTAGTGGACACCATATATTTT. It encodes CASSRPAARVVDTIYF.

This clonotype has only a few counts. The V call is TRBV7-9, the J call TRBJ2-7, with D perhaps matching TRBD1 or TRBD2 (5 bases each). CDR3 length equals 15 residues. The germline V gene has CDR1 SEHNR and CDR2 FQNEAQ (reference sequence). V dropped 2 bases and J dropped 3 bases, with 14 bases sitting between them. CDR3 in amino acids: CASSLWAGTRYEQYV. The CDR3 coding sequence is TGTGCCAGCAGCTTATGGGCAGGGACCCGCTACGAGCAGTACGTC.

In its sample, this clonotype was seen many times. The CDR3 spells CASSLGTGSQETQYF. The CDR3 DNA is TGTGCCAGCAGCTTAGGGACAGGTAGCCAAGAGACCCAGTACTTC. The V and J genes are TRBV7-2 and TRBJ2-5; TRBD1 matches at 7 bases. V was clipped by 1 base and J by 1 base; unmatched bases: 3. The CDR3 length is 15 residues. Germline assignment: CDR1 SGHTA and CDR2 FQGNSA.

This clonotype was recorded a few times. The gene calls are TRBV7-9 and TRBJ1-1, with D unresolved. In germline, CDR1 is SEHNR, CDR2 FQNEAQ (reference sequence). The V and J ends lost 6 bases and 1 base respectively, with 9 bases between them. The CDR3 spans 13 residues. Here the CDR3 DNA reads TGTGCCAGCAGTTCGGCGGGGAACACTGAAGCTTTCTTT. Protein product: CASSSAGNTEAFF.

This chain uses TRBV5-1 with TRBJ2-1; D not certain. The germline V gene has CDR1 SGHRS and CDR2 YFSETQ. Between the trimmed V and J ends, which lost 5 bases and 10 bases, there was a span of 19 bases. The CDR3 has 14 residues. DNA of the CDR3: TGCGCCAGCAGTACTGCCTGGGCAGACGTGGAGCAGTTCTTC. This codes for CASSTAWADVEQFF.

V usage is TRBV7-9 and J usage is TRBJ1-1; D is perhaps TRBD1 (6 bases). Looked up from germline, CDR1 is SEHNR and CDR2 is FQNEAQ (reference sequence). The V and J ends lost 3 bases and 1 base respectively, with 12 bases between them. This CDR3 comprises 15 residues. CDR3 in amino acids: CASSFPDSRNTEAFF. DNA of the CDR3: TGTGCCAGCAGCTTCCCGGACAGCAGGAACACTGAAGCTTTCTTT.

This clonotype was detected ten times or more. The chain combines TRBV7-2 with TRBJ2-5, with D hard to call. The V end was cut by 1 base, the J end by 5 bases, with 8 bases between. The CDR3 length is 13 residues. Germline CDR1 SGHTA, CDR2 FQGNSA. The CDR3 region has the DNA TGTGCCAGCAGCTTAGGGGCAGTGGAGACCCAGTACTTC. Encoded protein: CASSLGAVETQYF. The full variable domain, with the rest looked up from reference TRBV7-2 and TRBJ2-5, is GAGVSQSPSNKVTEKGKDVELRCDPISGHTALYWYRQSLGQGLEFLIYFQGNSAPDKSGLPSDRFSAERTGGSVSTLTIQRTQQEDSAVYLCASSLGAVETQYFGPGTRLLVL.

This clonotype was observed at least ten times. The chain joins TRBV4-3 to TRBJ2-2, with unresolved D. Germline CDR1 is LGHNA and CDR2 is YSLEER. Trimming shortened V by 1 base and J by 3 bases, and 12 bases separated the two germline ends. There are 16 residues in the CDR3. The CDR3 loop is CASSQVSYRDTGELFF. Here the CDR3 DNA reads TGCGCCAGCAGCCAAGTATCTTACCGGGACACCGGGGAGCTGTTTTTT.

This clonotype has only a few counts. The rearrangement joins TRBV12-3 or TRBV12-4 to TRBJ2-5; D might be TRBD2 (6 bases). V gave up 5 bases and J gave up 3 bases, with 13 bases separating them. CDR3 length: 14 residues. CDR3 residues: CASSKIRGKETQYF. CDR3 bases: TGTGCCAGCAGTAAAATCCGGGGGAAAGAGACCCAGTACTTC.